This T cell receptor (beta chain) stems from a study of T cell therapy after organ transplantation. About the research overall: Across 2 to 6 intravenous infusions, patients got a median of 1.92 x 10^8 CMV-specific T cells. Study findings and constraints: CD8 clonality fold change after therapy inversely tracked pretherapy clonality.

Profiled with immunoSEQ multiplex PCR; TCRdb holds only in-frame clones, not every one. The table records 44,000 or so clones, 94% of them present only once. The sample holds a few counts of this clone. The antigen remains undetermined. Germline V lookup: CDR1 SGHTA, CDR2 FQGNSA. Trimming shortened V by 5 bases and J by 4 bases, and 15 bases separated the two germline ends. The CDR3 runs 14 residues. The sequencing here drew on CD8+ T cells from blood, taken before autologous CMV-specific T cell therapy. The source is a human patient who had received a solid organ transplant and had CMV disease. The chain joins TRBV7-2 to TRBJ2-7, with a possible D match to TRBD1 (5 bases). The CDR3, as DNA: TGTGCCAGCAGCCTTCGAAACAGGCCGTACGAGCAGTACTTC. Protein product: CASSLRNRPYEQYF.